Shown below are 10 T cell receptor beta chains from a single sample sequenced in a study of blood T cell repertoires in COVID-19. Sequenced by immunoSEQ multiplex PCR; TCRdb stores in-frame clones only, minus some. The sample has around 300,000 clones, 80% to 90% seen once. The sample taken for sequencing was peripheral blood. The receptors derive from a woman aged 30 to 39 with active or convalescent COVID-19.

The chain couples TRBV9 to TRBJ2-5, with TRBD2 matching 9 bases. The CDR3 contains 13 residues. Germline CDR1 SGDLS, CDR2 YYNGEE. V shed 5 bases and J 5 bases; nucleotides not matched to a gene: 4. The CDR3 is CASSGLAPETQYF. The DNA for the CDR3 is TGTGCCAGCAGTGGACTAGCGCCGGAGACCCAGTACTTC.

The rearrangement links TRBV9 to TRBJ2-2; D is perhaps TRBD1 (5 bases). The germline CDR1 and CDR2 sequences are SGDLS and YYNGEE. There are 15 residues in the CDR3. The V and J ends lost 3 bases and 6 bases respectively, with 15 bases between them. Here the CDR3 reads CASSEGSSFAGELFF. Written as DNA, the CDR3 is TGTGCCAGCAGCGAGGGGTCCTCGTTCGCCGGGGAGCTGTTTTTT.

The V and J genes are TRBV18 and TRBJ1-6, with D unresolved. The CDR3 length is 15 residues. CDR1 is KGHSH and CDR2 is LQKENI in the germline V gene. V lost 6 bases and J lost 0, with 9 bases in between. The CDR3 region is CASSPPGSYNSPLHF. CDR3 DNA: TGTGCCAGCTCCCCGCCGGGCTCCTATAATTCACCCCTCCACTTT.

The chain links TRBV13 to TRBJ2-2, with D perhaps TRBD1 (5 bases). Trimming took 6 bases from V and 7 from J, leaving 9 bases between them. In germline, CDR1 is PRHDT, CDR2 FYEKMQ (reference sequence). The CDR3 contains 12 residues. The CDR3 region is CASSPRGGELFF. The CDR3 region has the DNA TGTGCCAGCAGTCCAAGGGGCGGGGAGCTGTTTTTT. Supplemented by reference TRBV13 and TRBJ2-2, the full variable domain reads AAGVIQSPRHLIKEKRETATLKCYPIPRHDTVYWYQQGPGQDPQFLISFYEKMQSDKGSIPDRFSAQQFSDYHSELNMSSLELGDSALYFCASSPRGGELFFGEGSRLTVL.

This clone was counted once. This CDR3 is CASSFTTGPRLGEQYF. CDR3 sequence (DNA): TGTGCCAGCAGCTTCACCACAGGACCTAGACTAGGGGAGCAGTACTTC. V usage is TRBV7-2 and J usage is TRBJ2-7; possibly TRBD2 for D (6 bases). CDR3 length equals 16 residues. V dropped 3 bases and J dropped 7 bases, with 22 bases sitting between them. Germline loops: CDR1 SGHTA, CDR2 FQGNSA.

This sequence joins TRBV27 and TRBJ2-7; 14 bases are a match to TRBD2. The germline V gene encodes CDR1 MNHEY and CDR2 SMNVEV (reference sequence). This CDR3 comprises 18 residues. V was pared by 0 bases and J by 2 bases, with 6 bases of the junction left unmatched. The CDR3 nucleotides are TGTGCCAGCAGTTTATCGGGACTAGCGGGGGCCCGCGCCTACGAGCAGTACTTC. Translation gives CASSLSGLAGARAYEQYF.

The chain combines TRBV6-5 with TRBJ2-3, with D perhaps matching TRBD2 (5 bases). V lost 0 bases to trimming and J lost 6 bases, with 10 bases between them. Germline V gene data show CDR1 as MNHEY and CDR2 as SVGAGI. This CDR3 region has 14 residues. CDR3 sequence (DNA): TGTGCCAGCAGTTACTCGCTAGCCTCCGATACGCAGTATTTT. Its protein is CASSYSLASDTQYF.

This clone was counted between two and nine times. The rearrangement uses TRBV27 and TRBJ1-6; D may be TRBD1 (5 bases). The V and J ends lost 6 bases and 7 bases respectively, with 13 bases between them. Per germline, CDR1 MNHEY and CDR2 SMNVEV (reference sequence). The CDR3 loop spans 14 amino acids. CDR3 protein: CASSPGQGNSPLHF. The CDR3 DNA reads TGTGCCAGCAGCCCAGGCCAGGGAAATTCACCCCTCCACTTT.

V is TRBV24-1 and J is TRBJ2-3, with TRBD1 matching over 9 bases. V was pared by 10 bases and J by 5 bases, with 9 bases of the junction left unmatched. The CDR3 has 14 amino acids. Germline CDR1 and CDR2: KGHDR and SFDVKD. The CDR3 DNA is TGTGCCACTACCGGGACAGGGTTGGGAGATACGCAGTATTTT. It codes for CATTGTGLGDTQYF.

The chain combines TRBV27 with TRBJ1-3, with D unresolved. This CDR3 has 16 residues. The V gene's germline CDR1 is MNHEY and CDR2 SMNVEV (reference sequence). Trimming removed 5 bases from V and 0 bases from J, with 14 bases in between. The CDR3 is CASSKSSGSSGNTIYF. CDR3 in DNA: TGTGCCAGCAGTAAATCCTCCGGGAGCTCTGGAAACACCATATATTTT.